These 14 T cell receptor beta chains originate from one sample sequenced in a study of shared clonotypes between healthy human individuals. Using immunoSEQ multiplex PCR, the repertoire was profiled, and TCRdb retains in-frame clones only, with some absent. The table shows over 700,000 clones, with 55% to 75% occurring only once. The sequenced sample was memory CD4+ T cells sorted from blood. Subset here: CD45RA-negative fraction. The receptor source for this set is a woman in her twenties or thirties in good health.

The chain is built from TRBV2 and TRBJ2-1; D is unclear. Trimming removed 2 bases from V and 6 bases from J, with 11 bases in between. The CDR3 is 14 residues long. The germline V gene has CDR1 SNHLY and CDR2 FYNNEI. CDR3 in DNA: TGTGCCAGCAGTGAATCTAGGTCGGGCAATGAGCAGTTCTTC. Its translation is CASSESRSGNEQFF.

The genes are TRBV7-7 and TRBJ2-1; TRBD2 aligns across 13 bases. Per the germline V gene, CDR1 is SSHAT and CDR2 is FNYEAQ (reference sequence). The CDR3 totals 15 residues. The trim removed 5 bases at V and 7 bases at J, leaving 5 bases unmatched. The CDR3 nucleotides read TGTGCCAGCAGCCCGTGGACTAGCGGGAGAAATGAGCAGTTCTTC. Its translation is CASSPWTSGRNEQFF.

The rearrangement uses TRBV19 and TRBJ1-5, with no clear D. Trimming pared 5 bases from V and 6 bases from J, leaving 17 bases between. Germline CDR1 and CDR2: LNHDA and SQIVND (reference sequence). The CDR3 has 15 residues. This CDR3 is CASSYIVAAGQPQHF. The CDR3 DNA reads as TGTGCCAGTAGTTATATAGTGGCCGCGGGTCAGCCCCAGCATTTT.

The V call is TRBV7-2, the J call TRBJ2-1, with 9 positions matching TRBD2. This CDR3 region has 16 residues. With V trimmed by 4 bases and J by 6 bases, 10 bases remained unmatched. Germline assignment: CDR1 SGHTA and CDR2 FQGNSA. CDR3 amino acids: CASSSNSLAGFNEQFF. CDR3 nucleotides: TGTGCCAGCAGCTCCAATTCTCTAGCGGGGTTCAATGAGCAGTTCTTC.

This chain connects TRBV5-5 to TRBJ2-1; D not resolved. CDR1 SGHKS and CDR2 YYEKEE come from the germline V gene (reference sequence). Trimming stripped 3 bases from V and 4 bases from J, with 20 bases between. The CDR3 runs 17 residues. This chain's CDR3 is CASSSGSTASRYNEQFF. As DNA, the CDR3 is TGTGCCAGCAGCTCGGGTTCGACGGCGAGTAGGTACAATGAGCAGTTCTTC.

This clone occurred a few times. V usage is TRBV7-2 and J usage is TRBJ2-7; TRBD1 aligns across 9 bases. J was trimmed by 6 bases and V by 4 bases; bases with no gene match: 1. There are 12 residues in the CDR3. Germline V gene sequence: CDR1 SGHTA, CDR2 FQGNSA. This chain's CDR3 is CASSWDRVEQYF. The CDR3 DNA is TGTGCCAGCAGCTGGGACAGGGTCGAGCAGTACTTC.

The chain links TRBV27 to TRBJ1-5; D call uncertain. Deletions cut 2 bases from V and 0 bases from J, with 11 bases between. Per the germline V gene, CDR1 is MNHEY and CDR2 is SMNVEV (reference sequence). The CDR3 runs to 16 residues. The CDR3 bases are TGTGCCAGCAGTTTACGCGGTACATTTAGCAATCAGCCCCAGCATTTT. Its protein is CASSLRGTFSNQPQHF.

The chain joins TRBV5-1 to TRBJ2-7; 10 nucleotides match TRBD1. This CDR3 spans 16 amino acids. After removal of 0 bases from V and 4 bases from J, the junction contained 7 bases not matched to a gene. Germline CDR1 SGHRS, CDR2 YFSETQ. This chain's CDR3 is CASSLDPGQGMYEQYF. The CDR3 DNA reads as TGCGCCAGCAGCTTGGATCCGGGACAGGGGATGTACGAGCAGTACTTC.

This clone was seen ten or more times. The CDR3 DNA follows: TGTGCCAGCAGCTTGGGACAGGGTAAGAATGAGCAGTTCTTC. It encodes CASSLGQGKNEQFF. The V call is TRBV7-3, the J call TRBJ2-1; 9 bases are shared with TRBD1. Germline V gene data show CDR1 as SGHTA and CDR2 as FQGTGA. The J segment lost 7 bases and the V segment lost 3 bases, leaving 4 bases of the junction unmatched. This CDR3 spans 14 amino acids.

The chain uses TRBV6-1 and TRBJ1-2; D call uncertain. The CDR3 consists of 11 residues. Germline V gives CDR1 MNHNS, CDR2 SASEGT. The V gene lost 6 bases and the J gene lost 3 bases, with 5 bases spanning the gap. CDR3 loop: CASRGYYGYTF. The CDR3 DNA is TGTGCCAGCAGGGGGTACTATGGCTACACCTTC.

The chain recombines TRBV15 with TRBJ1-2; tentative D call: TRBD1 (6 bases). V gave up 3 bases and J gave up 4 bases, with 24 bases separating them. This CDR3 comprises 18 residues. Germline assignment: CDR1 LNHNV and CDR2 YYDKDF (reference sequence). The CDR3 loop is CATSRPRAARGTPYGYTF. CDR3 coding DNA: TGTGCCACCAGCAGGCCTCGGGCCGCCCGAGGGACACCCTATGGCTACACCTTC.

The chain employs TRBV2 and TRBJ1-5; TRBD1 aligns across 8 bases. The V gene's germline CDR1 is SNHLY and CDR2 FYNNEI. The CDR3 consists of 15 residues. The junction had 5 bases not matched to a gene; V was cut back by 2 bases and J by 5 bases. CDR3: CASSEQGARDQPQHF. The CDR3 coding sequence is TGTGCCAGCAGTGAACAGGGGGCGCGAGATCAGCCCCAGCATTTT. Supplemented by reference TRBV2 and TRBJ1-5, the full variable domain reads EPEVTQTPSHQVTQMGQEVILRCVPISNHLYFYWYRQILGQKVEFLVSFYNNEISEKSEIFDDQFSVERPDGSNFTLKIRSTKLEDSAMYFCASSEQGARDQPQHFGDGTRLSIL.

This clone appeared many times. V and J are TRBV7-9 and TRBJ2-7; TRBD1 matches 10 bases. In germline, CDR1 is SEHNR, CDR2 FQNEAQ (reference sequence). This CDR3 is built from 15 residues. V gave up 4 bases and J gave up 5 bases; unmatched junction bases: 8. CDR3 DNA sequence: TGTGCCAGCAGCTCGGGACAGGGGAAGTACGACGAGCAGTACTTC. Translating it yields CASSSGQGKYDEQYF.

The rearrangement joins TRBV18 to TRBJ2-3; 9 positions agree with TRBD2. CDR1 is KGHSH and CDR2 is LQKENI in the germline V gene. V dropped 3 bases and J dropped 0; count of bases not matched to a gene: 13. The CDR3 has 19 amino acids. This chain's CDR3 is CASSPLLGGTSGSTDTQYF. DNA for the CDR3: TGTGCCAGCTCACCGCTCCTGGGTGGTACTAGCGGGAGCACAGATACGCAGTATTTT.